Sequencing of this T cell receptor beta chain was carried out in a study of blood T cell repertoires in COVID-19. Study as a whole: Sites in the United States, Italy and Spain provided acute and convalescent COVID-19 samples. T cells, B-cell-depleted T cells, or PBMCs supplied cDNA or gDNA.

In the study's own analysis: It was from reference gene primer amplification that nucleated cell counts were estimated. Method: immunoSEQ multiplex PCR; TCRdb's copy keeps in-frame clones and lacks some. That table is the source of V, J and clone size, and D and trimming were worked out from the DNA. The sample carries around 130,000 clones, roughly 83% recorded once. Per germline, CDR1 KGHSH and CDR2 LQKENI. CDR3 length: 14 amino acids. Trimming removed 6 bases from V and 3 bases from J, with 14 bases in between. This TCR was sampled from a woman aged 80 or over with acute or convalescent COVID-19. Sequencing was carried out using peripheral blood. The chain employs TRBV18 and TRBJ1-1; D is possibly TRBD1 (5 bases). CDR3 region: CASSARVGDTEAFF. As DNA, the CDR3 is TGTGCCAGCTCGGCCAGGGTTGGTGACACTGAAGCTTTCTTT.